This T cell receptor (beta chain) was documented in a study of shared T cell receptors in the human thymus. The CDR3 is made up of 17 amino acids. The germline gives CDR1 SGDLS, CDR2 YYNGEE. Trimming at V came to 4 bases and at J to 5 bases, leaving 9 bases not matched to a gene. The method was immunoSEQ multiplex PCR; TCRdb's version includes in-frame clones alone and lacks a portion of them. The sample holds roughly 560,000 clones, about 80% seen once. These same data were also listed under a study on human thymus T cells. That work states: Apparent skewing of V and J gene usage characterized both thymic and blood repertoires.

This TCR came from a boy younger than two with a congenital heart defect. Sequenced: thymocytes. This chain joins TRBV9 and TRBJ2-2; TRBD2 agrees at 12 bases. The CDR3 loop is CASSISSGRAKTGELFF. In DNA form, the CDR3 reads TGTGCCAGCAGCATTTCTAGCGGGAGGGCCAAAACCGGGGAGCTGTTTTTT. The full variable domain, completed using reference TRBV9 and TRBJ2-2, is DSGVTQTPKHLITATGQRVTLRCSPRSGDLSVYWYQQSLDQGLQFLIQYYNGEERAKGNILERFSAQQFPDLHSELNLSSLELGDSALYFCASSISSGRAKTGELFFGEGSRLTVL.